The clone carrying this T cell receptor beta chain was recorded only once. Measured with immunoSEQ multiplex PCR; TCRdb has only the in-frame clones, and not every one. The sample lists over 200,000 clones, approximately 87% seen once, with 4.5% to 7% in the top ten. The sample originates from a study of cytomegalovirus exposure and HLA in healthy donors. The CDR3 extends over 12 amino acids. V dropped 4 bases and J dropped 7 bases, with 10 bases sitting between them. Per the germline V gene, CDR1 is LNHDA and CDR2 is SQIVND (reference sequence). The chain carries TRBV19 and TRBJ1-1; D remains unclear. The receptor was isolated from a woman aged 18-29 years in good health and CMV-seronegative. Sequences were obtained from PBMCs. CDR3 amino acids: CASSKEGSEAFF. The CDR3, as DNA: TGTGCCAGTAGTAAGGAGGGAAGTGAAGCTTTCTTT. Drawing the rest from reference TRBV19 and TRBJ1-1, the complete variable domain is DGGITQSPKYLFRKEGQNVTLSCEQNLNHDAMYWYRQDPGQGLRLIYYSQIVNDFQKGDIAEGYSVSREKKESFPLTVTSAQKNPTAFYLCASSKEGSEAFFGQGTRLTVV.